A selection of T cell receptor beta chains follows, all from one sample in a study of radiation and T cells in renal cell carcinoma. TCRdb keeps only in-frame clones here, not all; method: immunoSEQ multiplex PCR. The sample contains approximately 150,000 clones, 75% to 90% of which appear only once. The source was blood, collected from a patient whose treatment included radiotherapy and nephrectomy. The receptors derive from a woman aged 45-59 years with renal cell carcinoma. CDR3s include the opening cysteine and the closing phenylalanine or tryptophan. The D gene is left open where the match is weak. Clone size, where shown, is once, few, many, or a class for clones that have expanded.

len	v_gene	j_gene	d_gene	abundance	CDR3aa	CDR3nt
13	TRBV7-2	TRBJ1-2	.	.	CASSPWGRDGYTF	TGTGCCAGCAGCCCATGGGGGCGAGATGGCTACACCTTC
15	TRBV27	TRBJ2-4	.	.	CASSPLPAVGNIQYF	TGTGCCAGCAGTCCGCTTCCGGCAGTCGGTAACATTCAGTACTTC
16	TRBV9	TRBJ2-3	TRBD2	.	CASSLVGLATTDTQYF	TGTGCCAGCAGCCTAGTGGGACTAGCGACGACAGATACGCAGTATTTT
12	TRBV7-2	TRBJ1-5	.	.	CASSHSNQPQHF	TGTGCCAGCAGTCATAGCAATCAGCCCCAGCATTTT
14	TRBV27	TRBJ1-2	TRBD1	.	CASSLSAGGRGYTF	TGTGCCAGCAGTTTATCGGCAGGGGGACGCGGCTACACCTTC
15	TRBV19	TRBJ2-4	TRBD1	.	CASSNGQGAKNIQYF	TGTGCCAGTAGCAATGGACAGGGAGCCAAAAACATTCAGTACTTC
13	TRBV27	TRBJ1-2	.	.	CASRSRATDGYTF	TGTGCCAGCAGGAGCCGGGCCACAGATGGGTACACCTTC
16	TRBV7-9	TRBJ2-2	TRBD1	.	CASSLPVTGDTGELFF	TGTGCCAGCAGCCTCCCCGTGACAGGGGACACCGGGGAGCTGTTTTTT
12	TRBV5-4	TRBJ2-7	.	.	CASSLTLNEQYF	TGTGCCAGCAGCTTAACGTTGAACGAGCAGTACTTC
16	TRBV28	TRBJ2-5	.	once	CASKGKGILFQETQYF	TGTGCCAGCAAGGGAAAGGGGATTTTGTTCCAAGAGACCCAGTACTTC
15	TRBV6-4	TRBJ2-2	.	once	CASSPSGTLTGELFF	TGTGCCAGCAGCCCCTCGGGGACACTAACCGGGGAGCTGTTTTTT
14	TRBV7-8	TRBJ1-2	.	.	CASSLQGLDYGYTF	TGTGCCAGCAGCTTACAGGGTCTTGACTATGGCTACACCTTC
15	TRBV4-2	TRBJ2-2	.	.	CASSQDPTNTGELFF	TGTGCCAGCAGCCAAGATCCAACAAACACCGGGGAGCTGTTTTTT
12	TRBV7-2	TRBJ2-7	.	once	CASSYGSYEQYF	TGTGCCAGCAGCTACGGCTCCTACGAGCAGTACTTC
12	TRBV2	TRBJ1-1	.	.	CASYRVNTEAFF	TGTGCCAGCTACAGGGTGAACACTGAAGCTTTCTTT
17	TRBV19	TRBJ1-2	TRBD1	.	CASSIWTGGYVDYGYTF	TGTGCCAGTAGTATCTGGACAGGGGGTTACGTGGACTATGGCTACACCTTC
14	TRBV11-2	TRBJ1-3	.	.	CASSRTVKGNTIYF	TGTGCCAGCAGCCGGACAGTTAAAGGAAACACCATATATTTT
15	TRBV7-9	TRBJ2-7	.	.	CASSLAALGAYEQYF	TGTGCCAGCAGCTTAGCGGCCCTAGGGGCGTACGAGCAGTACTTC
16	TRBV7-2	TRBJ2-6	.	.	CASSGQSSFEANVLTF	TGTGCCAGCAGCGGACAGAGCTCTTTTGAGGCCAACGTCCTGACTTTC
13	TRBV5-1	TRBJ1-1	.	.	CASSLELNTEAFF	TGCGCCAGCAGCCTTGAGTTGAACACTGAAGCTTTCTTT